The present T cell receptor beta chain was sequenced within a study of OX40 agonist ivuxolimab in advanced cancers. This CDR3 contains 14 residues. The germline V gene encodes CDR1 LGHNA and CDR2 YNFKEQ. Trimming removed 2 bases from V and 3 bases from J, with 11 bases in between. Autoimmune disease history or systemic immunosuppression was exclusionary. The investigators sampled blood at baseline, at cycle 4 day 1, and at cycle 7 day 1. The table came from immunoSEQ multiplex PCR; TCRdb's copy has only in-frame clones and leaves some out. This sample carries 35,000 to 45,000 clones, around 90% of them seen once, and the ten largest clones take roughly 15%.

Specimen: CD4+ or CD8+ T cells sorted from blood, collected in a trial of the OX40 agonist ivuxolimab. This sequence joins TRBV4-2 and TRBJ2-7, with D tentatively TRBD1 (6 bases). This clonotype was obtained from an adult with an advanced solid tumor such as melanoma, head and neck, liver or kidney cancer. CDR3 residues: CASSQLPDSYEQYF. CDR3 DNA: TGTGCCAGCAGCCAACTGCCGGACAGCTACGAGCAGTACTTC.